This TCR beta chain originates from a study of shared T cell receptors in the human thymus. Per the germline V gene, CDR1 is MNHNY and CDR2 is SVGAGI (reference sequence). The germline V and J ends were trimmed by 0 bases and 6 bases, with 15 bases remaining between them. This CDR3 has 16 amino acids. Repertoires were generated with immunoSEQ multiplex PCR, while TCRdb's copy carries only in-frame clones and drops some. The repertoire holds 700,000 to 750,000 clones, with roughly 85% as singletons. Another study also made use of these data, one on human thymus T cells.

Specimen: thymocytes. The chain links TRBV6-6 to TRBJ2-4, with D maybe TRBD1 (7 bases). The clonotype comes from a girl less than two years old with a congenital heart defect. CDR3 coding DNA: TGTGCCAGCAGTTACTCGGCCCAGGGGGGAAGAAACATTCAGTACTTC. This encodes CASSYSAQGGRNIQYF.